This note documents a single T cell receptor beta chain sequence. No antigen is known for it. The record has no base qualities; no much larger clone is one base away. This sample is part of a study of neoadjuvant anti-PD-1 for oral cavity cancer (dated by TCRdb to about 2021). Looking at the study overall: Patients mostly received three to four biweekly doses of nivolumab at 3 mg/kg before curative-intent surgical resection. There were roughly 11 patients in the parent correlative cohort, and the response rate was 33%. Patients with complete response, partial response or stable disease by RECIST 1.1 were defined as responders, whereas patients with progression were defined as non-responders. For patients who did not progress, a fourth nivolumab dose was given around day 43, followed by definitive surgical resection on days 50-56.

This specimen's time point label, interpreted: after neoadjuvant nivolumab, at surgical resection. The patients had newly diagnosed stage II-IVA oral cavity squamous cell carcinoma and had not received any prior systemic or radiation treatment. The cohort was made up of patients with locally advanced, HPV-negative oral cavity squamous cell carcinoma. Peripheral blood mononuclear cells were analyzed directly, without maintenance or expansion in culture. Samples came from a longitudinal correlative study of a single-arm phase II trial of neoadjuvant nivolumab in oral cavity squamous cell carcinoma. Subject-matched pre- and post-treatment PBMCs and tumors from three responders and three non-responders underwent genomic DNA-based TCRbeta sequencing. Peripheral blood mononuclear cells were collected before nivolumab treatment and again after treatment, at the time of surgery. The Maxwell RSC DNA from Cells kit was used to isolate genomic DNA from PBMCs.

For deep sequencing of PBMC libraries, mostly 450 to 500 ng of input genomic DNA was used, and six replicates were run per sample. The immunoSEQ hsTCRbeta kit was used to prepare TCRbeta libraries according to the manufacturer's instructions. The finished libraries were brought together in one pool at roughly 3 nM, which was then read using an Illumina NovaSeq 6000 S4 flow cell. The study's own analysis went as follows. The immunoSEQ Analyzer was used for raw data preprocessing and quality control. The analysis was limited to productive rearrangements, and each clonotype was defined by a unique CDR3 amino acid sequence. Repertoire clonality was estimated as the Gini-Simpson index, computed with the R package tcR. Student's t test was used to compare Gini indices, and Pearson correlation was used to assess associations with tumor size change. TCRdb retrieved this table from immuneACCESS and kept in-frame rearrangements only. Not all clones are present; in checked studies, unresolved V genes account for under half, and no reason is known for the remainder. V and J calls and clone size follow that table, whereas D and trimming were derived from the DNA. The sample includes 14,000 or so clones, with roughly 70% observed a single time. 2% to 2.5% of the sample comes from the top ten.

CDR1 and CDR2 (ENHRY, SYGVKD) derive from the germline V gene. The germline V end is reduced by 4 bases and the J end by 0 bases; junction bases left unmatched: 4. The CDR3 spans 16 residues, from the cysteine through the phenylalanine. The sequence is cut down to CDR3 DNA, 48 bases in frame from base 1. General study outcomes and caveats: Higher pretreatment blood Treg/Th17 ratios correlated with both higher pretreatment blood TCRbeta clonality and lower post-treatment tumor TCRbeta clonality. Within PBMCs, T cell clonality (Gini index) was significantly higher in non-responders than responders after neoadjuvant nivolumab. The TCR analyses had only a few patients in each response group, and the authors called for validation in larger cohorts.

The TCR comes from a person aged 35-79 years with oral cavity squamous cell carcinoma. This receptor chain uses TRBV10-3 and TRBJ2-1, with 9 bases matching TRBD2. The sequences come from PBMCs, collected after nivolumab (anti-PD-1) treatment. The DNA sequence reads TGTGCCATCAGTGGGCGGGAGGGCCGCTCCTACAATGAGCAGTTCTTC. Translation gives CAISGREGRSYNEQFF.